This note documents a single TCR beta chain sequence. The antigen remains unidentified. With 3 bases removed from V and 5 bases from J, the gap between germline ends came to 10 bases. CDR3 length: 14 amino acids. This specimen comes from a study of T cells after yellow fever vaccination. Study-wide points: The study re-detected most primary-vaccination clones after the booster (roughly 95% CD4, almost 90% CD8). It was a small share of clonotypes that appeared in both CD4 and CD8 compartments.

Via MiXCR, TCRdb re-called the 5' RACE reads, giving one row per CDR3 protein. The sample contains around 400,000 distinct CDR3 sequences, 11% of which appear only once. This material consisted of PBMCs, taken on the day of the first yellow fever vaccination. This clonotype was obtained from a man aged 18 to 30 who received the YFV17D yellow fever vaccine. The rearrangement uses TRBV12-3 or TRBV12-4 and TRBJ2-2; TRBD2 is a possible D gene (6 bases). The CDR3 loop reads CASSFKGGTGELFF. Here the CDR3 DNA reads TGTGCCAGCAGTTTCAAGGGAGGAACCGGGGAGCTGTTTTTT.